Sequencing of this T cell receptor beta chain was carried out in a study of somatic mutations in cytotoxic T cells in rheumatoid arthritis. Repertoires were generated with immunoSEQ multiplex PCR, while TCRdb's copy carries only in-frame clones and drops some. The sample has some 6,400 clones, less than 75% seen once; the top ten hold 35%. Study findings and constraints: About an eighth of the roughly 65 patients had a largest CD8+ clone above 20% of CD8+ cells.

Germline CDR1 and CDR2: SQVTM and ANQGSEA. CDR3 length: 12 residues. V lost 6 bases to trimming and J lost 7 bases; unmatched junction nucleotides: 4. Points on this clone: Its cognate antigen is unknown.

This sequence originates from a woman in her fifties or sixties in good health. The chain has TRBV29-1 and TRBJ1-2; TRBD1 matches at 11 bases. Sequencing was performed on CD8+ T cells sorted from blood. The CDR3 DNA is TGCAGCGTGGACAGGGGGCTAGGTGGCTACACCTTC. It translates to CSVDRGLGGYTF.